These 29 T cell receptor beta chains were all obtained from the same sample, sequenced in a study of cytomegalovirus exposure and HLA in healthy donors. 13 Jbeta primers and 60 Vbeta primers were used for the PCR. Libraries were prepared by immunoSEQ multiplex PCR; TCRdb keeps only in-frame clonotypes and omits some of them. The sample lists about 150,000 clones, less than 85% occurring once. The sequenced material came from PBMCs. The receptors here all came from a woman aged 50 to 60 in good health and CMV-seropositive.

To note about this clone: Other DNA sequences in this specimen translate into the identical CDR3. The chain uses TRBV2 and TRBJ2-7, with D perhaps matching TRBD2 (6 bases). CDR1 is SNHLY, CDR2 FYNNEI, per germline. V lost 0 bases, J lost 3 bases, and 6 bases lay in between. CDR3 size: 13 residues. The DNA of the CDR3 is TGTGCCAGCAGTGAAGCAGCGGGCTACGAGCAGTACTTC. Protein: CASSEAAGYEQYF.

The chain is built from TRBV7-9 and TRBJ2-7; D unclear. The V gene's germline CDR1 is SEHNR and CDR2 FQNEAQ (reference sequence). This CDR3 is 15 amino acids long. The germline V and J ends were trimmed by 5 bases and 3 bases, with 17 bases remaining between them. In DNA form, the CDR3 reads TGTGCCAGCAGCCGAGCCCCCGGTCCCCTCTACGAGCAGTACTTC. As protein: CASSRAPGPLYEQYF.

The V and J genes are TRBV30 and TRBJ1-1; D is ambiguous. The CDR3 totals 13 residues. The V end was cut by 2 bases, the J end by 3 bases, with 10 bases between. In germline, CDR1 is GTSNPN, CDR2 SVGIG (reference sequence). CDR3: CAWSPYVDTEAFF. The CDR3 DNA sequence: TGTGCCTGGAGTCCCTACGTGGACACTGAAGCTTTCTTT. Filled out from reference TRBV30 and TRBJ1-1, the complete variable domain reads SQTIHQWPATLVQPVGSPLSLECTVEGTSNPNLYWYRQAAGRGLQLLFYSVGIGQISSEVPQNLSASRPQDRQFILSSKKLLLSDSGFYLCAWSPYVDTEAFFGQGTRLTVV.

The chain links TRBV2 to TRBJ2-4, with D hard to call. The germline V gene encodes CDR1 SNHLY and CDR2 FYNNEI. V lost 2 bases and J lost 5, with 19 bases in between. This CDR3 has 17 amino acids. In DNA form, the CDR3 reads TGTGCCAGCAGTGAATTTGCGAGCGCGGATATCCAAAACATTCAGTACTTC. This sequence encodes CASSEFASADIQNIQYF.

This chain joins TRBV6-6 and TRBJ1-2; a weak D match, TRBD1 (5 bases). From germline, CDR1 is MNHNY and CDR2 SVGAGI (reference sequence). The CDR3 sequence is 13 residues long. Trimming pared 7 bases from V and 0 bases from J, leaving 9 bases between. Here the CDR3 reads CASNRGANYGYTF. The CDR3 nucleotides read TGTGCCAGCAATCGGGGGGCTAACTATGGCTACACCTTC.

The chain uses TRBV6-1 and TRBJ2-3; 7 nucleotides line up with TRBD1. Looked up from germline, CDR1 is MNHNS and CDR2 is SASEGT. Trimming removed 6 bases from V and 2 bases from J; junction bases left unmatched: 5. The CDR3 sequence is 14 residues long. CDR3 protein: CASRKGANTDTQYF. The CDR3, as DNA: TGTGCCAGCAGGAAGGGGGCTAACACAGATACGCAGTATTTT.

V usage is TRBV29-1 and J usage is TRBJ2-3, with D possibly being TRBD2 (7 bases). Germline-derived CDR1 and CDR2 are SQVTM and ANQGSEA. Trimming left V 7 bases short and J 6 bases short, with 17 bases between. This CDR3 has 13 residues. The CDR3 nucleotides read TGCAGCGCCGTAGGGGGGGGGCTGGATACGCAGTATTTT. This encodes CSAVGGGLDTQYF.

V and J are TRBV7-9 and TRBJ1-5; 10 positions agree with TRBD1. V was clipped by 3 bases and J by 0 bases; unmatched bases: 2. The germline gives CDR1 SEHNR, CDR2 FQNEAQ (reference sequence). The CDR3 loop spans 16 amino acids. The CDR3 DNA reads as TGTGCCAGCAGCTTGGGACAGGGGAATAGCAATCAGCCCCAGCATTTT. Its protein is CASSLGQGNSNQPQHF.

The genes are TRBV30 and TRBJ2-1; D unresolved. CDR3 length: 14 amino acids. CDR1 is GTSNPN, CDR2 SVGIG, per germline (reference sequence). Trimming stripped 1 base from V and 3 bases from J, with 10 bases between. CDR3 loop: CAWSDVAIYNEQFF. Here the CDR3 DNA reads TGTGCCTGGAGTGATGTAGCCATCTACAATGAGCAGTTCTTC. Supplemented by reference TRBV30 and TRBJ2-1, the full variable domain reads SQTIHQWPATLVQPVGSPLSLECTVEGTSNPNLYWYRQAAGRGLQLLFYSVGIGQISSEVPQNLSASRPQDRQFILSSKKLLLSDSGFYLCAWSDVAIYNEQFFGPGTRLTVL.

This clone was observed a few times. This chain connects TRBV7-2 to TRBJ2-7; D is unresolved. CDR1 is SGHTA and CDR2 is FQGNSA in the germline V gene. The CDR3 has 15 residues. V was pared by 5 bases and J by 0 bases, with 14 bases between. This CDR3 is CASSPSRHSSYEQYF. The CDR3 DNA follows: TGTGCCAGCAGCCCCTCCCGACACAGCTCCTACGAGCAGTACTTC.

CDR3 sequence reads: CASRGAGSAFF. The CDR3 nucleotides are TGTGCCAGCAGAGGGGCCGGGTCAGCTTTCTTT. V usage is TRBV2 and J usage is TRBJ1-1, with D possibly being TRBD1 (5 bases). The V gene's germline CDR1 is SNHLY and CDR2 FYNNEI. Trimming took off 6 bases at V and 10 bases at J, with 12 bases between the two ends. The CDR3 is 11 amino acids.

The chain is built from TRBV9 and TRBJ1-1, with 9 bases fitting TRBD1. The V and J ends lost 4 bases and 6 bases, in that order; junction bases with no gene match: 7. This CDR3 is built from 14 residues. The V gene's germline CDR1 is SGDLS and CDR2 YYNGEE. CDR3: CASSPSDRGSEAFF. CDR3 in DNA: TGTGCCAGCAGCCCATCGGACAGGGGCTCTGAAGCTTTCTTT.

The CDR3 sequence: CASISRVGNYNEQFF. CDR3 DNA sequence: TGTGCCAGCATCTCCAGGGTAGGAAACTACAATGAGCAGTTCTTC. V usage is TRBV28 and J usage is TRBJ2-1; maybe TRBD1 (5 bases). The V gene lost 7 bases and the J gene lost 3 bases, with 16 bases spanning the gap. The germline V gene has CDR1 MDHEN and CDR2 SYDVKM. This CDR3 region has 15 residues.

This sequence joins TRBV30 and TRBJ1-4; unclear D gene. The CDR3 has 13 residues. Germline CDR1 and CDR2: GTSNPN and SVGIG (reference sequence). V lost 0 bases and J lost 4, with 6 bases in between. The DNA of the CDR3 is TGTGCCTGGAGTGTCCAGTTTAATGAAAAACTGTTTTTT. Encoded protein: CAWSVQFNEKLFF.

The chain combines TRBV9 with TRBJ2-7; 11 nucleotides line up with TRBD1. The V and J ends lost 1 base and 7 bases, in that order; junction bases with no gene match: 7. The CDR3 is 15 amino acids. The germline gives CDR1 SGDLS, CDR2 YYNGEE. The CDR3 region has the DNA TGTGCCAGCAGCGTATCCGGACAGGGGGCGGGGGAGCAGTACTTC. Amino acid sequence: CASSVSGQGAGEQYF.

This clone was recorded a few times. CDR3 region: CASSLWTSGGLRSTDTQYF. The CDR3 DNA reads TGTGCCAGCAGCTTGTGGACTAGCGGGGGGCTACGTTCCACAGATACGCAGTATTTT. The J gene is TRBJ2-3, the V gene TRBV5-4; 14 nucleotides line up with TRBD2. The V and J ends lost 1 base and 2 bases, in that order; junction bases with no gene match: 9. This CDR3 is 19 amino acids long. Per germline, CDR1 SGHNT and CDR2 YYREEE (reference sequence). Using reference TRBV5-4 and TRBJ2-3 for the parts outside the CDR3, the full variable domain is ETGVTQSPTHLIKTRGQQVTLRCSSQSGHNTVSWYQQALGQGPQFIFQYYREEENGRGNFPPRFSGLQFPNYSSELNVNALELDDSALYLCASSLWTSGGLRSTDTQYFGPGTRLTVL.

In this sample, this clone turned up a few times. The chain combines TRBV29-1 with TRBJ2-1; a weak D match, TRBD2 (6 bases). Between the trimmed V and J ends, which lost 5 bases and 7 bases, there was a span of 12 bases. This CDR3 region has 12 residues. Germline lookup yields CDR1 SQVTM and CDR2 ANQGSEA. This CDR3 reads CSVWDWTNEQFF. CDR3 in DNA: TGCAGCGTTTGGGACTGGACGAATGAGCAGTTCTTC.

This clone was picked up one time. The chain links TRBV6-5 to TRBJ2-7, with 8 bases identical to TRBD1. Trimming at V came to 0 bases and at J to 4 bases, leaving 5 bases not matched to a gene. Germline assignment: CDR1 MNHEY and CDR2 SVGAGI. The CDR3 totals 15 residues. The CDR3 protein is CASSYSPGGVYEQYF. CDR3 bases: TGTGCCAGCAGTTACTCCCCAGGGGGCGTATACGAGCAGTACTTC.

The V gene is TRBV28, the J gene TRBJ1-4; 7 bases agree with TRBD1. The CDR3 contains 16 residues. Germline V gives CDR1 MDHEN, CDR2 SYDVKM. V trimming: 5 bases; J trimming: 7 bases; junction bases outside the gene matches: 13. CDR3 nucleotide sequence: TGTGCCAGCAGTAAAGAAACAGGGGACGTACGTGAAAAACTGTTTTTT. It encodes CASSKETGDVREKLFF.

The gene calls are TRBV25-1 and TRBJ2-7; 9 bases map to TRBD1. CDR3 length: 16 residues. With V trimmed by 4 bases and J by 6 bases, 13 bases remained unmatched. Germline lookup yields CDR1 MGHDK and CDR2 SYGVNS. CDR3 in amino acids: CASSGYGTGRYVEQYF. The CDR3 DNA reads TGTGCCAGCAGTGGGTATGGGACAGGGAGGTATGTCGAGCAGTACTTC.

The chain carries TRBV6-1 and TRBJ2-4; the match to TRBD2 covers 7 bases. CDR3 length equals 14 residues. CDR1 and CDR2 (germline): MNHNS, SASEGT. After removal of 7 bases from V and 4 bases from J, the junction contained 7 bases not matched to a gene. The CDR3 DNA is TGTGCCAGCACTCCGGGAGGTATTAAAAACATTCAGTACTTC. Translated: CASTPGGIKNIQYF.

The DNA of the CDR3 is TGTGCCAGCAGCTCCCAGGGTGGTTCCGGGGAGCTGTTTTTT. This gives the protein CASSSQGGSGELFF. The gene calls are TRBV7-2 and TRBJ2-2, with D possibly matching TRBD1 (5 bases). V was pared by 4 bases and J by 6 bases, with 12 bases between. This CDR3 is 14 amino acids long. The germline CDR1 and CDR2 sequences are SGHTA and FQGNSA.

CDR3: CASSPVGVSYEQYF. CDR3 DNA sequence: TGTGCCAGCAGCCCCGTCGGGGTTTCGTACGAGCAGTACTTC. The chain couples TRBV5-6 to TRBJ2-7; the D gene is possibly TRBD2 (5 bases). This CDR3 contains 14 residues. Germline V lookup: CDR1 SGHDT, CDR2 YYEEEE. Trimming left V 4 bases short and J 4 bases short, with 15 bases between.

The gene calls are TRBV2 and TRBJ1-6; 7 bases match TRBD1. V lost 7 bases and J lost 7; bases outside the gene matches: 19. This CDR3 is built from 18 residues. Germline CDR1 is SNHLY and CDR2 is FYNNEI. CDR3 amino acids: CASMRNRDRFTGNSPLHF. The DNA for the CDR3 is TGTGCCAGCATGAGAAACCGGGACAGATTTACTGGAAATTCACCCCTCCACTTT.

The genes are TRBV10-3 and TRBJ1-2, with D maybe TRBD1 (5 bases). The V end was cut by 10 bases, the J end by 4 bases, with 22 bases between. The CDR3 is 15 amino acids. The germline gives CDR1 ENHRY, CDR2 SYGVKD. The CDR3 coding sequence is TGTGCCACTACATCGACAGTTCTCACCTCCTATGGCTACACCTTC. Amino acid sequence: CATTSTVLTSYGYTF.

J is TRBJ2-7 and V is TRBV6-1; no definite D call. The CDR3 extends over 12 amino acids. V gave up 5 bases and J gave up 1 base, with 6 bases separating them. Germline V gene lookup returns CDR1 MNHNS and CDR2 SASEGT. This CDR3 reads CASSSQSYEQYF. The CDR3 nucleotides read TGTGCCAGCAGTTCACAGTCCTACGAGCAGTACTTC.

The rearrangement uses TRBV4-1 and TRBJ2-7; D is possibly TRBD1 (5 bases). Trimming took 4 bases from V and 3 from J, leaving 19 bases between them. Per the germline V gene, CDR1 is MGHRA and CDR2 is YSYEKL. The CDR3 consists of 16 residues. For the CDR3, the DNA is TGCGCCAGCAGCCGACAGAAAGATGGGGTTTTCTACGAGCAGTACTTC. Protein product: CASSRQKDGVFYEQYF.

The chain combines TRBV5-6 with TRBJ2-7; 8 bases are shared with TRBD2. Losses at the gene ends were 4 bases for V and 0 bases for J; bases not matched to a gene: 9. CDR3 size: 16 residues. Germline V lookup: CDR1 SGHDT, CDR2 YYEEEE. The CDR3 sequence is CASSGREGRSSYEQYF. The CDR3 DNA sequence: TGTGCCAGCAGCGGCCGGGAGGGCCGGAGCTCCTACGAGCAGTACTTC.

CDR3 in amino acids: CASSLGPSLSTDTQYF. In nucleotides, the CDR3 is TGTGCCAGCAGCTTAGGCCCTAGCCTCAGCACAGATACGCAGTATTTT. The chain has TRBV7-8 and TRBJ2-3; tentatively, D is TRBD2 (5 bases). The V gene's germline CDR1 is SGHVS and CDR2 FQNEAQ. The V and J ends lost 1 base and 0 bases respectively, with 11 bases between them. The CDR3 covers 16 residues.